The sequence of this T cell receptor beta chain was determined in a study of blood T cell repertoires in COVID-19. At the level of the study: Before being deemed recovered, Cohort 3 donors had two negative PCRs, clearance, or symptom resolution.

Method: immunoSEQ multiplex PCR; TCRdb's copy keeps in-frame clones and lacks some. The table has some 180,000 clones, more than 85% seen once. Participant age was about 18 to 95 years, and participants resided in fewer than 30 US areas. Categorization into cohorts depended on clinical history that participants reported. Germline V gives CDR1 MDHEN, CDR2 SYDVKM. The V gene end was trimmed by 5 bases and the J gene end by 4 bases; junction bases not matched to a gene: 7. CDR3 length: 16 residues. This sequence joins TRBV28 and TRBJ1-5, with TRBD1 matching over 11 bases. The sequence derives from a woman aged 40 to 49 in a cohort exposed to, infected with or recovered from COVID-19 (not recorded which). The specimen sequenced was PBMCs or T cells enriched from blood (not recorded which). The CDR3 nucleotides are TGTGCCAGCAGTCCCGACGGGACAGGGGGAAATCAGCCCCAGCATTTT. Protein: CASSPDGTGGNQPQHF.